These 16 T cell receptor beta chains came from one sample sequenced in a study of shared T cell receptors in the human thymus. Profiled with immunoSEQ multiplex PCR; TCRdb holds only in-frame clones, not every one. The sample comprises about 610,000 clones, roughly 90% of which are singletons, and around 0.0099% rests with the top ten. These sequences were also reported in another study, on human thymus T cells.

Sequencing was performed on thymocytes. Every receptor here comes from a boy under two years old with a congenital heart defect.

This clone appeared once. The germline gene is not matched at one end of the junction; a read error may be the cause. The J gene is TRBJ2-3, the V gene TRBV2; a weak D match, TRBD2 (7 bases). Germline V lookup: CDR1 SNHLY, CDR2 FYNNEI. This CDR3 is built from 13 residues. The CDR3 protein is CASTEGGGDTQYF. In DNA form, the CDR3 reads TGTGCCAGCACTGAAGGGGGGGGAGATACGCAGTATTTT.

The chain carries TRBV14 and TRBJ2-7, with TRBD1 identical over 7 bases. The CDR3 sequence is 16 residues long. Germline trimming cut 2 bases from V and 3 bases from J; bases unmatched to any gene: 10. The germline V gene has CDR1 SGHDN and CDR2 FVKESK. CDR3 amino acids: CASSQHRQGALYEQYF. The CDR3, as DNA: TGTGCCAGCAGCCAACATAGACAGGGAGCGCTCTACGAGCAGTACTTC.

This chain uses TRBV5-6 with TRBJ1-4; 8 bases are a match to TRBD1. CDR1 and CDR2 from the germline V gene are SGHDT and YYEEEE. CDR3 length: 14 amino acids. After removal of 4 bases from V and 5 bases from J, the junction contained 4 bases not matched to a gene. The CDR3 DNA reads as TGTGCCAGCAGCCCCAGGGGGCGGAATGAAAAACTGTTTTTT. Its translation is CASSPRGRNEKLFF.

The chain employs TRBV28 and TRBJ2-7; no firm D call. CDR3 length: 13 amino acids. Per germline, CDR1 MDHEN and CDR2 SYDVKM. V dropped 7 bases and J dropped 4 bases, with 14 bases sitting between them. The CDR3 spells CASNRRVLYEQYF. DNA for the CDR3: TGTGCCAGCAATAGGCGAGTACTATACGAGCAGTACTTC.

The chain employs TRBV7-2 and TRBJ2-7; 8 positions match TRBD1. V lost 4 bases, J lost 1 base, and 15 bases stayed unmatched. This CDR3 has 18 amino acids. CDR1 is SGHTA and CDR2 is FQGNSA in the germline V gene. The chain's CDR3 is CASSSSQPDRGRSYEQYF. The CDR3, as DNA: TGTGCCAGCAGCTCTTCTCAACCAGACAGGGGACGTTCCTACGAGCAGTACTTC.

J is TRBJ2-7 and V is TRBV6-1; D may be TRBD1 (6 bases). Trimming cost V 6 bases and J 4 bases, with 13 bases left between them. There are 13 residues in the CDR3. The germline V gene has CDR1 MNHNS and CDR2 SASEGT. The CDR3 region is CASRGKQGYEQYF. The CDR3 DNA reads TGTGCCAGCAGAGGAAAACAGGGTTACGAGCAGTACTTC.

The chain has TRBV30 and TRBJ2-7, with D perhaps TRBD1 (5 bases). Trimming stripped 4 bases from V and 0 bases from J, with 13 bases between. Germline CDR1 GTSNPN, CDR2 SVGIG (reference sequence). This CDR3 comprises 14 residues. CDR3 in DNA: TGTGCCTGGAAGCCCATAAGGGGCTCCTACGAGCAGTACTTC. The encoded protein is CAWKPIRGSYEQYF.

The chain joins TRBV27 to TRBJ2-1; 13 nucleotides align to TRBD2. CDR3 length equals 17 residues. Germline V lookup: CDR1 MNHEY, CDR2 SMNVEV (reference sequence). J gave up 3 bases and V 2 bases, and 4 bases lay outside the gene matches. CDR3 residues: CASSLGTSGTVYNEQFF. The CDR3 nucleotides are TGTGCCAGCAGTTTAGGGACTAGCGGGACTGTCTACAATGAGCAGTTCTTC.

V and J are TRBV7-9 and TRBJ2-2; 9 bases are shared with TRBD2. The germline CDR1 and CDR2 sequences are SEHNR and FQNEAQ (reference sequence). The CDR3 runs 18 residues. V lost 5 bases, J lost 4 bases, and 14 bases stayed unmatched. CDR3 bases: TGTGCCAGCAGCCTTACCTCTCCAGCGGGAGGAGGCACCGGGGAGCTGTTTTTT. This codes for CASSLTSPAGGGTGELFF. The full variable domain, in which reference TRBV7-9 and TRBJ2-2 provide the parts outside the CDR3, is DTGVSQNPRHKITKRGQNVTFRCDPISEHNRLYWYRQTLGQGPEFLTYFQNEAQLEKSRLLSDRFSAERPKGSFSTLEIQRTEQGDSAMYLCASSLTSPAGGGTGELFFGEGSRLTVL.

The chain employs TRBV5-4 and TRBJ1-2; 7 bases are a match to TRBD1. The germline V gene encodes CDR1 SGHNT and CDR2 YYREEE (reference sequence). V gave up 5 bases and J gave up 3 bases; unmatched junction bases: 4. The CDR3 runs 13 residues. The CDR3 nucleotides are TGTGCCAGCAGAGTTACAGGGGACTATGGCTACACCTTC. Protein: CASRVTGDYGYTF.

The V and J genes are TRBV7-9 and TRBJ2-7; 7 bases line up with TRBD1. The V segment lost 1 base and the J segment 5 bases; nucleotides outside the gene matches: 2. Germline V gene sequence: CDR1 SEHNR, CDR2 FQNEAQ (reference sequence). The CDR3 consists of 13 residues. The CDR3 reads CASSLEGGDEQYF. The CDR3 DNA follows: TGTGCCAGCAGCTTAGAAGGGGGCGACGAGCAGTACTTC.

The chain carries TRBV10-3 and TRBJ2-7; 11 nucleotides match TRBD2. The CDR3 extends over 16 amino acids. The V segment lost 6 bases and the J segment 2 bases; nucleotides outside the gene matches: 9. CDR1 ENHRY and CDR2 SYGVKD come from the germline V gene. CDR3 residues: CAIRGGLAGGPYEQYF. The CDR3 DNA sequence: TGTGCCATCAGGGGGGGGCTAGCGGGAGGCCCCTACGAGCAGTACTTC.

The V and J genes are TRBV30 and TRBJ1-2, with 8 bases fitting TRBD1. V lost 3 bases and J lost 2; bases outside the gene matches: 8. The CDR3 is made up of 15 amino acids. Per germline, CDR1 GTSNPN and CDR2 SVGIG (reference sequence). The CDR3 here is CAWRDRGRVNYGYTF. The CDR3 coding sequence is TGTGCCTGGAGAGACAGGGGAAGGGTCAACTATGGCTACACCTTC.

The chain uses TRBV7-2 and TRBJ2-5, with 7 bases matching TRBD1. J was trimmed by 1 base and V by 3 bases; bases with no gene match: 8. The CDR3 extends over 16 amino acids. The germline gives CDR1 SGHTA, CDR2 FQGNSA. The CDR3 region is CASSFPLTGRQETQYF. The CDR3 DNA reads as TGTGCCAGCAGCTTCCCTCTGACAGGGCGCCAAGAGACCCAGTACTTC.

V and J are TRBV27 and TRBJ2-7; D is uncertain. The germline V gene encodes CDR1 MNHEY and CDR2 SMNVEV (reference sequence). Deletions cut 0 bases from V and 3 bases from J, with 12 bases between. The CDR3 runs to 15 residues. CDR3 in DNA: TGTGCCAGCAGTTTATCCGAGGCACCCCTCTACGAGCAGTACTTC. This codes for CASSLSEAPLYEQYF.

The gene calls are TRBV29-1 and TRBJ2-3; 7 bases map to TRBD1. The germline CDR1 and CDR2 sequences are SQVTM and ANQGSEA. This CDR3 spans 12 amino acids. DNA for the CDR3: TGCAGTACAGGGGTGGGCACAGATACGCAGTATTTT. It codes for CSTGVGTDTQYF.